These T cell receptor beta chains were read from a single sample in a study of CD8 T cells in Susac syndrome. In TCRdb, the immunoSEQ multiplex PCR reads were re-called with MiXCR into one record per CDR3 protein. The data contain around 160,000 distinct CDR3 sequences, 90% to 95% of them singletons. The sample comprised CD4+ T cells from PBMCs. The origin of the receptors is a human donor in good health. The CDR3 runs from the conserved cysteine through the conserved F or W. A D gene is named only where the DNA matches it firmly. The listing skips clone size in some rows; elsewhere it reads once, few, many or a size class.

j_call: TRBJ2-3
d_call: .
clone_size: .
cdr3_length: 15
v_call: TRBV20-1
cdr3_aa: CSASPRRRSTDTQYF
cdr3_nt: TGCAGTGCTAGCCCGCGGCGTCGGAGCACAGATACGCAGTATTTT

j_call: TRBJ1-4
d_call: TRBD1
clone_size: .
cdr3_length: 16
v_call: TRBV24-1
cdr3_aa: CATSDSRDRGRGKLFF
cdr3_nt: TGTGCCACCAGTGATTCCCGGGACAGGGGGCGCGGAAAACTGTTTTTT

j_call: TRBJ2-7
d_call: TRBD1
clone_size: .
cdr3_length: 13
v_call: TRBV7-2
cdr3_aa: CASSLTGAYEQYF
cdr3_nt: TGTGCCAGCAGCTTAACAGGGGCCTACGAGCAGTACTTC

j_call: TRBJ2-2
d_call: .
clone_size: .
cdr3_length: 15
v_call: TRBV29-1
cdr3_aa: CSVEQGGTNTGELFF
cdr3_nt: TGCAGCGTTGAACAGGGAGGGACAAACACCGGGGAGCTGTTTTTT

j_call: TRBJ2-1
d_call: TRBD2
clone_size: once
cdr3_length: 15
v_call: TRBV7-9
cdr3_aa: CASSISGGLHNEQFF
cdr3_nt: TGTGCCAGCAGCATAAGCGGGGGCCTGCACAATGAGCAGTTCTTC

j_call: TRBJ2-5
d_call: TRBD2
clone_size: once
cdr3_length: 13
v_call: TRBV27
cdr3_aa: CASRRGLAGTQYF
cdr3_nt: TGTGCCAGCAGGAGGGGACTAGCAGGGACCCAGTACTTC

j_call: TRBJ2-7
d_call: .
clone_size: .
cdr3_length: 13
v_call: TRBV20-1
cdr3_aa: CSARNPGRYEQYF
cdr3_nt: TGCAGTGCTAGAAATCCAGGGCGCTACGAGCAGTACTTC

j_call: TRBJ2-1
d_call: TRBD2
clone_size: .
cdr3_length: 18
v_call: TRBV20-1
cdr3_aa: CSAREGLAGGLPANEQFF
cdr3_nt: TGCAGTGCTAGAGAGGGACTAGCGGGGGGGCTCCCCGCCAATGAGCAGTTCTTC

j_call: TRBJ2-7
d_call: TRBD2
clone_size: .
cdr3_length: 13
v_call: TRBV6-1
cdr3_aa: CAGAGVSSYEQYF
cdr3_nt: TGTGCGGGAGCGGGGGTGAGCTCCTACGAGCAGTACTTC

j_call: TRBJ1-5
d_call: .
clone_size: .
cdr3_length: 15
v_call: TRBV9
cdr3_aa: CASSVGGLSNQPQHF
cdr3_nt: TGTGCCAGCAGCGTAGGAGGGCTGAGCAATCAGCCCCAGCATTTT

j_call: TRBJ2-3
d_call: .
clone_size: .
cdr3_length: 13
v_call: TRBV29-1
cdr3_aa: CSVDRGWADTQYF
cdr3_nt: TGCAGCGTTGACCGGGGGTGGGCAGATACGCAGTATTTT

j_call: TRBJ1-2
d_call: .
clone_size: once
cdr3_length: 13
v_call: TRBV28
cdr3_aa: CASSLVRNYGYTF
cdr3_nt: TGTGCCAGCAGTTTAGTCAGAAACTATGGCTACACCTTC

j_call: TRBJ2-5
d_call: .
clone_size: .
cdr3_length: 12
v_call: TRBV7-2
cdr3_aa: CASSSPPETQYF
cdr3_nt: TGTGCCAGCAGTTCGCCCCCAGAGACCCAGTACTTC

j_call: TRBJ2-2
d_call: .
clone_size: .
cdr3_length: 14
v_call: TRBV6-2/TRBV6-3
cdr3_aa: CASTDSFRAGELFF
cdr3_nt: TGTGCCAGCACGGACAGTTTCAGGGCCGGGGAGCTGTTTTTT

j_call: TRBJ2-1
d_call: TRBD2
clone_size: .
cdr3_length: 17
v_call: TRBV20-1
cdr3_aa: CSARDTIAGSSYNEQFF
cdr3_nt: TGCAGTGCTAGAGACACAATAGCGGGCAGCTCCTACAATGAGCAGTTCTTC

j_call: TRBJ2-7
d_call: .
clone_size: .
cdr3_length: 16
v_call: TRBV7-9
cdr3_aa: CASSLKVDRFQHEQYF
cdr3_nt: TGTGCCAGCAGCTTAAAGGTCGACCGCTTTCAGCACGAGCAGTACTTC

j_call: TRBJ2-3
d_call: TRBD2
clone_size: .
cdr3_length: 18
v_call: TRBV27
cdr3_aa: CASSNSGLAGIAEGTQYF
cdr3_nt: TGTGCCAGCAGCAACAGCGGACTAGCGGGGATCGCGGAGGGTACGCAGTATTTT

j_call: TRBJ1-6
d_call: .
clone_size: .
cdr3_length: 15
v_call: TRBV7-8
cdr3_aa: CASSLVAGEGSPLHF
cdr3_nt: TGTGCCAGCAGCTTAGTGGCAGGGGAGGGTTCACCCCTCCACTTT

j_call: TRBJ2-3
d_call: .
clone_size: .
cdr3_length: 13
v_call: TRBV2
cdr3_aa: CASSEPGADTQYF
cdr3_nt: TGTGCCAGCAGTGAGCCAGGGGCGGATACGCAGTATTTT

j_call: TRBJ1-5
d_call: TRBD1
clone_size: .
cdr3_length: 13
v_call: TRBV20-1
cdr3_aa: CSASTGGDQPQHF
cdr3_nt: TGCAGTGCTAGTACAGGGGGCGATCAGCCCCAGCATTTT

j_call: TRBJ1-1
d_call: .
clone_size: .
cdr3_length: 14
v_call: TRBV12-3/TRBV12-4
cdr3_aa: CASSLSEGNTEAFF
cdr3_nt: TGTGCCAGCAGTTTATCCGAAGGGAACACTGAAGCTTTCTTT

j_call: TRBJ2-5
d_call: .
clone_size: .
cdr3_length: 16
v_call: TRBV20-1
cdr3_aa: CSAYQPGPTFRETQYF
cdr3_nt: TGCAGTGCGTACCAACCGGGACCCACCTTCAGGGAGACCCAGTACTTC

j_call: TRBJ2-5
d_call: .
clone_size: .
cdr3_length: 13
v_call: TRBV20-1
cdr3_aa: CSAERRGQETQYF
cdr3_nt: TGCAGTGCGGAGCGGCGGGGACAAGAGACCCAGTACTTC

j_call: TRBJ1-1
d_call: .
clone_size: .
cdr3_length: 15
v_call: TRBV12-3/TRBV12-4
cdr3_aa: CASSDRSQGNTEAFF
cdr3_nt: TGTGCCAGCAGTGACCGATCACAAGGGAACACTGAAGCTTTCTTT

j_call: TRBJ2-1
d_call: .
clone_size: once
cdr3_length: 11
v_call: TRBV20-1
cdr3_aa: CSARYYNEQFF
cdr3_nt: TGCAGTGCTAGATACTACAATGAGCAGTTCTTC

j_call: TRBJ1-2
d_call: TRBD1
clone_size: .
cdr3_length: 13
v_call: TRBV7-2
cdr3_aa: CASSRDRVYGYTF
cdr3_nt: TGTGCCAGCAGCCGAGACAGGGTCTATGGCTACACCTTC

j_call: TRBJ2-3
d_call: .
clone_size: .
cdr3_length: 16
v_call: TRBV5-1
cdr3_aa: CASSLAVGVRTDTQYF
cdr3_nt: TGCGCCAGCAGCTTGGCGGTGGGAGTCCGCACAGATACGCAGTATTTT

j_call: TRBJ1-2
d_call: .
clone_size: .
cdr3_length: 15
v_call: TRBV12-3/TRBV12-4
cdr3_aa: CASSLAHPGKPGYTF
cdr3_nt: TGTGCCAGCAGTTTAGCCCACCCAGGGAAGCCTGGCTACACCTTC

j_call: TRBJ2-1
d_call: .
clone_size: .
cdr3_length: 11
v_call: TRBV30
cdr3_aa: CAWSAYNEQFF
cdr3_nt: TGTGCCTGGAGTGCCTACAATGAGCAGTTCTTC

j_call: TRBJ1-6
d_call: .
clone_size: few
cdr3_length: 14
v_call: TRBV5-1
cdr3_aa: CASSPGQGGSPLHF
cdr3_nt: TGCGCCAGCAGCCCCGGTCAGGGAGGTTCACCCCTCCACTTT

j_call: TRBJ2-5
d_call: .
clone_size: .
cdr3_length: 13
v_call: TRBV7-2
cdr3_aa: CASSGRIQETQYF
cdr3_nt: TGTGCCAGCAGCGGACGCATTCAAGAGACCCAGTACTTC